This T cell receptor (beta chain) appears in the sequencing data of a study of blood T cell repertoires in COVID-19. Study-wide background: Samples taken during acute and convalescent COVID-19 were collected in the United States, Italy and Spain. T cells, B-cell-depleted T cells, or PBMCs supplied cDNA or gDNA.

This clone was detected once. Original processing methods: Amplifying reference gene primers gave estimates of nucleated cell counts. Produced via immunoSEQ multiplex PCR; TCRdb's table is partial and in-frame only. That table gives V, J and clone size, and the DNA gave D and trimming. The sample consists of over 50,000 clones, 91% of them appearing once. This clonotype was obtained from a woman aged 55-70 years with active or convalescent COVID-19. Sequenced: peripheral blood.

Here the CDR3 reads CATSGYREYEKLFF. CDR3 DNA: TGTGCCACCAGCGGTTACAGGGAGTATGAAAAACTGTTTTTT. The chain employs TRBV15 and TRBJ1-4, with D perhaps TRBD1 (6 bases). The CDR3 sequence is 14 residues long. Germline loops: CDR1 LNHNV, CDR2 YYDKDF (reference sequence). Trimming stripped 5 bases from V and 6 bases from J, with 13 bases between.